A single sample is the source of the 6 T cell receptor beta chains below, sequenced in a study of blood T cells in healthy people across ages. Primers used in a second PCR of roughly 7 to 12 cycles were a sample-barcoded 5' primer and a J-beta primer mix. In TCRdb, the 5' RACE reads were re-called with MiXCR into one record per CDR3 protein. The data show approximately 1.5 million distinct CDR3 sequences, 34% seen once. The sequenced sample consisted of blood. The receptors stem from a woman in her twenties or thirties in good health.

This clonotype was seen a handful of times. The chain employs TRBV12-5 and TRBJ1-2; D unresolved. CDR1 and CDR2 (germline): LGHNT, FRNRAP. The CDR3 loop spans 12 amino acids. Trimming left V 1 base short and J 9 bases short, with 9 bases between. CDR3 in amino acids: CASGLDASSYTF. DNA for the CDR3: TGTGCTAGTGGTTTGGACGCTTCAAGCTACACCTTC.

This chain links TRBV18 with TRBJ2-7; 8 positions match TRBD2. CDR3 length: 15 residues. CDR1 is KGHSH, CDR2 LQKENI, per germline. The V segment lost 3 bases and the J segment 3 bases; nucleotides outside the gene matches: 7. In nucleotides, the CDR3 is TGTGCCAGCTCACCTACCTTAAGCGGGGGCTACGAGCAGTACTTC. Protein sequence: CASSPTLSGGYEQYF. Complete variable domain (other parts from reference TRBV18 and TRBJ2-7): NAGVMQNPRHLVRRRGQEARLRCSPMKGHSHVYWYRQLPEEGLKFMVYLQKENIIDESGMPKERFSAEFPKEGPSILRIQQVVRGDSAAYFCASSPTLSGGYEQYFGPGTRLTVT.

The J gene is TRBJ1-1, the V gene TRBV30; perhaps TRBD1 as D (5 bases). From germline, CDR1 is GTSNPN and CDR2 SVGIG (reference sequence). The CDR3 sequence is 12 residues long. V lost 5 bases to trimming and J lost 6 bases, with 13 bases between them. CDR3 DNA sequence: TGTGCCTGGTCCCGGGGCGTCGCTGAAGCTTTCTTT. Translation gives CAWSRGVAEAFF.

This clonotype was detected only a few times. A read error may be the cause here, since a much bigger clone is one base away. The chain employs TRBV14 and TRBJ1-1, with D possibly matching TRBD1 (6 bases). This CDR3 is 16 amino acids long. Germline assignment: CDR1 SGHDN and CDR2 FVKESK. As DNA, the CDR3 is TGTGCCAGCAGCCAAGTGGGGGGGCGATTGAACACTCAAGCTTTCTTT. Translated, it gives CASSQVGGRLNTQAFF.

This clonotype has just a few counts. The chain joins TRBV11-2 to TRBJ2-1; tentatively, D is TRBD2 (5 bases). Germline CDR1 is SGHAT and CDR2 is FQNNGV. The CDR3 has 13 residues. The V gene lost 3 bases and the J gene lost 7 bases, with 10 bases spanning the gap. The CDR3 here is CASSFPGGNEQFF. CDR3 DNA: TGTGCCAGCAGCTTTCCCGGCGGGAATGAGCAGTTCTTC. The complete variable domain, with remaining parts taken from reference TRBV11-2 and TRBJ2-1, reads EAGVAQSPRYKIIEKRQSVAFWCNPISGHATLYWYQQILGQGPKLLIQFQNNGVVDDSQLPKDRFSAERLKGVDSTLKIQPAKLEDSAVYLCASSFPGGNEQFFGPGTRLTVL.

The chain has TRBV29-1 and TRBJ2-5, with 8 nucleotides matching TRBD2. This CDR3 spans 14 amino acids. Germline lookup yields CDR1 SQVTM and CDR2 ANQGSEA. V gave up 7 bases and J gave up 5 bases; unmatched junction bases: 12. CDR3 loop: CSAPGREAWETQYF. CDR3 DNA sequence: TGCAGCGCACCGGGGCGGGAGGCGTGGGAGACCCAGTACTTC.